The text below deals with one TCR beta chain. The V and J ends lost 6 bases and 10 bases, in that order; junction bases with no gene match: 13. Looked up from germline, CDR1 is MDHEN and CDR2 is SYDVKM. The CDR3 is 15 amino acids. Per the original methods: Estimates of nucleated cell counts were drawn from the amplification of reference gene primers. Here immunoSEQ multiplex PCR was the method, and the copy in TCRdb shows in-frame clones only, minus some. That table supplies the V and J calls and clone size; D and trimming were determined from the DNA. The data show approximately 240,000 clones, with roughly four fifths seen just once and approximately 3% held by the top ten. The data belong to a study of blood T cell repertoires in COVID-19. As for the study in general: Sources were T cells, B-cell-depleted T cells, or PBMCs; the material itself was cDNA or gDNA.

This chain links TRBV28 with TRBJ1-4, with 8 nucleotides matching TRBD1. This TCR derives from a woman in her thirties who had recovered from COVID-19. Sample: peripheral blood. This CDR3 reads CASRGVGTGRLKLFF. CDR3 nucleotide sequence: TGTGCCAGCAGAGGCGTTGGGACAGGCCGTTTAAAACTGTTTTTT.